The 8 T cell receptor beta chains reported below all come from one sample, sequenced in a study of blood T cell repertoires in COVID-19. Here immunoSEQ multiplex PCR was the method, and the copy in TCRdb shows in-frame clones only, minus some. The sample gives roughly 140,000 clones, 76% of which show up once; 4.2% is in the top ten. The sample comprised peripheral blood. These receptors all come from a man in his 60s with acute or convalescent COVID-19.

This clone was counted between two and nine times. The V gene is TRBV11-2, the J gene TRBJ2-5; 8 nucleotides line up with TRBD1. Trimming at V came to 3 bases and at J to 3 bases, leaving 9 bases not matched to a gene. The CDR3 covers 16 residues. In germline, CDR1 is SGHAT, CDR2 FQNNGV. CDR3 in amino acids: CASSLGPSDREETQYF. The CDR3 region has the DNA TGTGCCAGCAGCTTGGGCCCGTCGGACAGGGAAGAGACCCAGTACTTC.

The chain has TRBV25-1 and TRBJ2-1, with 9 nucleotides matching TRBD2. The ends lost 6 bases at V and 9 bases at J; junction bases unmatched: 9. The CDR3 has 14 amino acids. Looked up from germline, CDR1 is MGHDK and CDR2 is SYGVNS. CDR3 residues: CASSLAGTFGEQFF. The CDR3, as DNA: TGTGCCAGCAGCCTAGCGGGAACCTTTGGTGAGCAGTTCTTC.

This clone was seen once. J is TRBJ2-3 and V is TRBV29-1; D may be TRBD1 (6 bases). V lost 7 bases and J lost 3, with 17 bases in between. CDR3 length: 14 residues. Germline loops: CDR1 SQVTM, CDR2 ANQGSEA. DNA of the CDR3: TGCAGCGCGACCTTAGGACAGAAGACAGATACGCAGTATTTT. It specifies CSATLGQKTDTQYF.

This chain connects TRBV18 to TRBJ2-3; 7 nucleotides match TRBD2. Trimming cost V 0 bases and J 2 bases; bases outside gene matches: 2. The germline CDR1 and CDR2 sequences are KGHSH and LQKENI. The CDR3 is 15 amino acids. The CDR3 is CASSPPLAVTDTQYF. The CDR3 DNA is TGTGCCAGCTCACCACCTCTAGCGGTCACAGATACGCAGTATTTT.

V is TRBV7-2 and J is TRBJ2-3; 8 nucleotides agree with TRBD1. Germline values: CDR1 SGHTA, CDR2 FQGNSA. The ends lost 1 base at V and 4 bases at J; junction bases unmatched: 7. This CDR3 has 16 residues. The CDR3 DNA is TGTGCCAGCAGCTTAGGTGGCAGGGGGCATTCAGATACGCAGTATTTT. It is translated as CASSLGGRGHSDTQYF.

The V call is TRBV27, the J call TRBJ2-3; 9 bases align to TRBD1. The J segment lost 2 bases and the V segment lost 3 bases, leaving 3 bases of the junction unmatched. CDR1 is MNHEY, CDR2 SMNVEV, per germline (reference sequence). CDR3 length: 15 residues. For the CDR3, the DNA is TGTGCCAGCAGTTTCCGGACAGGGGTCACAGATACGCAGTATTTT. It encodes CASSFRTGVTDTQYF.

As regards this clone: Other nucleotide sequences from this sample produce the same CDR3. The chain employs TRBV11-2 and TRBJ2-1; D possibly corresponds to TRBD2 (5 bases). Trimming removed 5 bases at V and 3 bases at J, with 8 bases between. Germline V gives CDR1 SGHAT, CDR2 FQNNGV. This CDR3 comprises 13 residues. CDR3 protein: CASSLASYNEQFF. In nucleotides, the CDR3 is TGTGCCAGCAGCCTAGCCAGCTACAATGAGCAGTTCTTC.

The rearrangement links TRBV5-1 to TRBJ1-1, with a tentative D call TRBD1 (5 bases). Trimming pared 4 bases from V and 4 bases from J, leaving 26 bases between. The CDR3 is 18 amino acids. Germline loops: CDR1 SGHRS, CDR2 YFSETQ. The CDR3 reads CASSQWTGGGVVGTEAFF. The CDR3 DNA follows: TGCGCCAGCAGCCAATGGACGGGCGGAGGGGTAGTAGGCACTGAAGCTTTCTTT.